The T cell receptor beta chain described here comes from a study of CD8 T cells in ankylosing spondylitis. Study observations and caveats: CD8+ disease-linked clones were present at relatively low frequencies in blood. The clones that were linked to disease were reported to be significantly enriched in matched synovial fluid samples from ankylosing spondylitis patients.

This clonotype was observed a few times. Its antigen is not identified. For TCR beta, libraries came from quantitative 5'-RACE with molecular barcodes. From the 5' RACE reads, TCRdb called clonotypes with MiXCR, one entry per CDR3 protein. The table includes 350,000 or so distinct CDR3 sequences, around 15% detected once. The CDR3 has 15 residues. Trimming left V 1 base short and J 5 bases short, with 12 bases between. The germline V gene encodes CDR1 SGHDN and CDR2 FVKESK. This TCR was sampled from a male donor with ankylosing spondylitis or in good health (not recorded which). Sequenced material: blood, either unsorted or a sorted T cell fraction (not recorded which). This chain joins TRBV14 and TRBJ2-1; unclear D gene. DNA for the CDR3: TGTGCCAGCAGCCAAGTGAAACGAAGGGACAATGAGCAGTTCTTC. Protein product: CASSQVKRRDNEQFF.